Each of the 17 T cell receptor beta chains below was sequenced from the same sample in a study of cytomegalovirus exposure and HLA in healthy donors. Primers: 60 Vbeta forward and 13 Jbeta reverse. Sequencing used immunoSEQ multiplex PCR; TCRdb keeps in-frame clones, though not all of them. Here the sample spans around 100,000 clones, over 65% being singletons. Sequences were obtained from PBMCs. The receptors shown here come from a woman aged 25 to 39 in good health and CMV-seronegative.

The chain links TRBV6-8 to TRBJ1-2, with TRBD1 matching over 10 bases. Germline CDR1 is MNHGY and CDR2 is SAAAGT. The ends lost 6 bases at V and 1 base at J; junction bases unmatched: 14. The CDR3 extends over 18 amino acids. The CDR3 loop is CASRSFTGTGEINYGYTF. In DNA, the CDR3 is TGTGCCAGCAGGTCCTTTACCGGGACAGGGGAGATTAACTATGGCTACACCTTC.

The chain combines TRBV13 with TRBJ1-1; 7 bases are a match to TRBD1. This CDR3 comprises 14 residues. The V segment lost 5 bases and the J segment 3 bases; nucleotides outside the gene matches: 6. Germline loops: CDR1 PRHDT, CDR2 FYEKMQ (reference sequence). In nucleotides, the CDR3 is TGTGCCAGCAGCGAGGGACAGATACACACTGAAGCTTTCTTT. Encoded protein: CASSEGQIHTEAFF. The entire variable domain, with the rest obtained from reference TRBV13 and TRBJ1-1, is as follows: AAGVIQSPRHLIKEKRETATLKCYPIPRHDTVYWYQQGPGQDPQFLISFYEKMQSDKGSIPDRFSAQQFSDYHSELNMSSLELGDSALYFCASSEGQIHTEAFFGQGTRLTVV.

V usage is TRBV5-6 and J usage is TRBJ1-1, with no clear D. The V gene's germline CDR1 is SGHDT and CDR2 YYEEEE. The CDR3 has 12 amino acids. V lost 1 base to trimming and J lost 5 bases, with 6 bases between them. The CDR3 spells CASSLWQTEAFF. The CDR3 DNA is TGTGCCAGCAGCTTGTGGCAGACTGAAGCTTTCTTT.

Notes on this clone: A junction end diverges from the germline sequence, so it may reflect a read error. This chain connects TRBV7-9 to TRBJ2-5; D unresolved. There are 16 residues in the CDR3. Per germline, CDR1 SEHNR and CDR2 FQNEAQ (reference sequence). DNA of the CDR3: TGTGCCAGCAGCAGAACCGGTACTGTCCCCTTAGAGCCCCAGTACTTC. Its translation is CASSRTGTVPLEPQYF.

This chain joins TRBV5-1 and TRBJ1-1; tentatively, D is TRBD1 (6 bases). The CDR3 has 14 amino acids. V lost 0 bases to trimming and J lost 6 bases, with 12 bases between them. Germline CDR1 SGHRS, CDR2 YFSETQ. As DNA, the CDR3 is TGCGCCAGCAGCTTGGAACAGGGTTATGCTGAAGCTTTCTTT. Encoded protein: CASSLEQGYAEAFF.

The J gene is TRBJ1-3, the V gene TRBV28; D is uncertain. V lost 0 bases and J lost 0, with 12 bases in between. Germline CDR1 is MDHEN and CDR2 is SYDVKM. CDR3 length: 17 amino acids. The CDR3 nucleotides are TGTGCCAGCAGTTTATGGGGGTCGGGAGGCTCTGGAAACACCATATATTTT. Translation: CASSLWGSGGSGNTIYF.

CDR3: CSVEGQGAGKLFF. The CDR3 DNA sequence: TGCAGCGTTGAGGGACAGGGGGCTGGAAAACTGTTTTTT. The rearrangement uses TRBV29-1 and TRBJ1-4; TRBD1 agrees at 12 bases. The CDR3 is 13 amino acids. V was pared by 3 bases and J by 10 bases, with 3 bases of the junction left unmatched. In germline, CDR1 is SQVTM, CDR2 ANQGSEA.

This chain connects TRBV6-5 to TRBJ1-1; D possibly corresponds to TRBD1 (6 bases). Germline assignment: CDR1 MNHEY and CDR2 SVGAGI. The CDR3 spans 15 residues. Trimming removed 5 bases from V and 4 bases from J, with 17 bases in between. The CDR3 sequence is CASSTNRKGVTEAFF. The DNA of the CDR3 is TGTGCCAGCAGTACCAACAGGAAGGGGGTCACTGAAGCTTTCTTT.

This rearrangement joins TRBV4-1 to TRBJ2-1, with 8 bases identical to TRBD2. CDR1 and CDR2 from the germline V gene are MGHRA and YSYEKL. V lost 1 base to trimming and J lost 7 bases; unmatched junction nucleotides: 12. The CDR3 runs to 17 residues. The CDR3 protein is CASSQGDGRAVGNEQFF. The CDR3 DNA follows: TGCGCCAGCAGCCAAGGAGACGGGAGGGCCGTCGGGAATGAGCAGTTCTTC.

The V and J genes are TRBV5-8 and TRBJ2-3; D perhaps matches TRBD2 (5 bases). Trimming shortened V by 0 bases and J by 4 bases, and 12 bases separated the two germline ends. Per germline, CDR1 SGHTS and CDR2 YDEGEE. The CDR3 sequence is 15 residues long. In DNA, the CDR3 is TGTGCCAGCAGCTTGGGGACTCCTCGACCAGATACGCAGTATTTT. Translation: CASSLGTPRPDTQYF.

The rearrangement joins TRBV4-3 to TRBJ1-2; D ambiguous. This CDR3 contains 13 residues. V lost 0 bases and J 8 bases, leaving 10 bases between the germline ends. Germline V gene lookup returns CDR1 LGHNA and CDR2 YSLEER. The CDR3 DNA reads as TGCGCCAGCAGCCAAGATTTAGGAGGGGGCTACACCTTC. Protein sequence: CASSQDLGGGYTF.

This clone was counted between two and nine times. The V and J genes are TRBV5-4 and TRBJ1-2; D is uncertain. The CDR3 extends over 13 amino acids. Germline CDR1 and CDR2: SGHNT and YYREEE (reference sequence). V was clipped by 3 bases and J by 5 bases, with 11 bases between them. CDR3 amino acids: CASSSPPQYGYTF. The DNA for the CDR3 is TGTGCCAGCAGCTCCCCCCCGCAGTATGGCTACACCTTC.

The chain joins TRBV19 to TRBJ1-1, with D unclear. The V and J ends lost 3 bases and 0 bases respectively, with 17 bases between them. Germline-derived CDR1 and CDR2 are LNHDA and SQIVND (reference sequence). The CDR3 runs 17 residues. The CDR3 sequence: CASSISTGLGVNTEAFF. CDR3 in DNA: TGTGCCAGTAGTATCTCTACGGGCCTCGGGGTGAACACTGAAGCTTTCTTT.

This clone was counted a few times. This sequence joins TRBV6-1 and TRBJ1-1; TRBD1 is a possible D gene (5 bases). This CDR3 is built from 16 residues. Deletions cut 2 bases from V and 6 bases from J, with 19 bases between. Germline V gives CDR1 MNHNS, CDR2 SASEGT. CDR3 bases: TGTGCCAGCAGTGAAAGTAGTGGGGTGGGGGGACCTGAAGCTTTCTTT. Its protein is CASSESSGVGGPEAFF.

The V gene is TRBV19, the J gene TRBJ1-2; D call uncertain. This CDR3 contains 13 residues. Trimming shortened V by 7 bases and J by 2 bases, and 11 bases separated the two germline ends. The germline gives CDR1 LNHDA, CDR2 SQIVND (reference sequence). The CDR3 DNA sequence: TGTGCCAGTACTAGAGACGGGAACTATGGCTACACCTTC. Its protein product is CASTRDGNYGYTF.

This chain uses TRBV7-9 with TRBJ1-2, with 12 bases lining up with TRBD1. Per the germline V gene, CDR1 is SEHNR and CDR2 is FQNEAQ (reference sequence). The CDR3 length is 16 residues. V was pared by 4 bases and J by 6 bases, with 9 bases of the junction left unmatched. The CDR3: CASSSSAGQGADGYTF. The CDR3 nucleotides are TGTGCCAGCAGCTCTTCCGCGGGACAGGGGGCAGATGGCTACACCTTC.

This clone has just one count. The germline gene is not matched at one end of the junction; a read error may be the cause. Other DNA sequences within the sample encode an identical CDR3. The chain combines TRBV5-1 with TRBJ1-1; 7 positions match TRBD1. The CDR3 loop spans 13 amino acids. The V gene's germline CDR1 is SGHRS and CDR2 YFSETQ. For the CDR3, the DNA is TGCGCCAGCAGCTTGCTAGGGGGCACTGAAGCTTTCTTC. Residues: CASSLLGGTEAFF.